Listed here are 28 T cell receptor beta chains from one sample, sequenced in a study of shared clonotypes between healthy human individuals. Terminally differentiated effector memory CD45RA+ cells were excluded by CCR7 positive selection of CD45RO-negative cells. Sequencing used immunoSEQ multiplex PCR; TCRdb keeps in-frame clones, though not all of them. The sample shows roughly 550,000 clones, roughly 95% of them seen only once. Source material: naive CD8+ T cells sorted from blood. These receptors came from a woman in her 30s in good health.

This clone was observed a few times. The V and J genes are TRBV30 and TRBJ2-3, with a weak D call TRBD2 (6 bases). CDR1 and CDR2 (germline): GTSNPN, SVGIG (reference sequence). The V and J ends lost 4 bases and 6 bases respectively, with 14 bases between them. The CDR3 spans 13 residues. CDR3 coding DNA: TGTGCCTGGAATCTCAGACTAGTGGATACGCAGTATTTT. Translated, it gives CAWNLRLVDTQYF.

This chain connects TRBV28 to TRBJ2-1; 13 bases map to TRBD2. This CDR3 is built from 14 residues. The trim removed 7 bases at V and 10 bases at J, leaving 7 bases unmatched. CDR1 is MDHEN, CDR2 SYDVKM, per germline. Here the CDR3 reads CASNPGLAGQEQFF. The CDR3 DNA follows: TGTGCCAGCAACCCGGGACTAGCGGGACAAGAGCAGTTCTTC.

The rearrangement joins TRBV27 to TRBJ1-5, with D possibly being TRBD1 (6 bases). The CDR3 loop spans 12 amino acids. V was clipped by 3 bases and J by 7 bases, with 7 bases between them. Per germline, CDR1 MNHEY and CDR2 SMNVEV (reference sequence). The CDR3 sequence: CASSFTGQPQHF. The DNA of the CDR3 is TGTGCCAGCAGTTTCACAGGGCAGCCCCAGCATTTT.

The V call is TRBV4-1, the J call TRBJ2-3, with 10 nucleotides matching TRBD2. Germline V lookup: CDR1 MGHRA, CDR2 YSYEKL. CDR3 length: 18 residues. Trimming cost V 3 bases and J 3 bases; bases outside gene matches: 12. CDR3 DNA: TGCGCCAGCAGCCATCAGCGGGAGGGTACTTTGGAGACAGATACGCAGTATTTT. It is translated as CASSHQREGTLETDTQYF.

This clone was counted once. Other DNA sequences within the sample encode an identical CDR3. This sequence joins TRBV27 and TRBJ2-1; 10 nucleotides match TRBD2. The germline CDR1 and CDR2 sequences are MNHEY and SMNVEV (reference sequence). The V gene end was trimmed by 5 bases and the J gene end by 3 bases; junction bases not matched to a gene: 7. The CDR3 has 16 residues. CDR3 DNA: TGTGCCAGCAGTCCATTGGCTAGCGGGGGCTACAATGAGCAGTTCTTC. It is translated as CASSPLASGGYNEQFF.

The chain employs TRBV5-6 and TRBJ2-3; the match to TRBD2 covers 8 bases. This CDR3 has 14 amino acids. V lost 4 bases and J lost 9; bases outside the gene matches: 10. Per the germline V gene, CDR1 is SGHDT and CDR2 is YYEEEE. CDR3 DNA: TGTGCCAGCAGCCAAGACCTAGCGGGCCAAACGCAGTATTTT. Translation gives CASSQDLAGQTQYF.

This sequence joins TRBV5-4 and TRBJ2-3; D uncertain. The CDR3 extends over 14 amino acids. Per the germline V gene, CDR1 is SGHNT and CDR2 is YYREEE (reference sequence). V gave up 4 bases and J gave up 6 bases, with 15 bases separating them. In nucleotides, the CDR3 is TGTGCCAGCAGCACGGTCGCAGGTCCGGATACGCAGTATTTT. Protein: CASSTVAGPDTQYF.

The CDR3 loop is CAWSVGAGENEQFF. The CDR3 bases are TGTGCCTGGAGTGTAGGAGCGGGAGAGAATGAGCAGTTCTTC. The chain recombines TRBV30 with TRBJ2-1; 8 bases match TRBD2. Germline CDR1 GTSNPN, CDR2 SVGIG (reference sequence). The CDR3 runs 14 residues. Unmatched junction bases numbered 5, after V lost 0 bases and J lost 7 bases.

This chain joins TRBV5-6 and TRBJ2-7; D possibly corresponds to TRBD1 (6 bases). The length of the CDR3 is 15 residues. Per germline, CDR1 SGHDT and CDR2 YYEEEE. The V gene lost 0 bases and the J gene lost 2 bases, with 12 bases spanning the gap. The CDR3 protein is CASSLGGGNTYEQYF. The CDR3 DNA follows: TGTGCCAGCAGCTTGGGAGGGGGTAACACCTACGAGCAGTACTTC.

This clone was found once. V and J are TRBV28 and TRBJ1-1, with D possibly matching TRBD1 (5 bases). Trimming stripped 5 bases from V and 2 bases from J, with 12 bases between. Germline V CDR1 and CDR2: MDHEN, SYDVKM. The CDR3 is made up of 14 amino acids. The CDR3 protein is CASSPPGHNTEAFF. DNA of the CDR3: TGTGCCAGCAGTCCGCCAGGACATAACACTGAAGCTTTCTTT.

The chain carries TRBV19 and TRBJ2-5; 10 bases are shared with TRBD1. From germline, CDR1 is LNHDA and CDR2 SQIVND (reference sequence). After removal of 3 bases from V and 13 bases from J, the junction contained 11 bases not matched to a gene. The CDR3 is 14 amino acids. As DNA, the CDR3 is TGTGCCAGTAGTATCACCGGGACAGGGGTTGGGCTGTACTTC. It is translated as CASSITGTGVGLYF.

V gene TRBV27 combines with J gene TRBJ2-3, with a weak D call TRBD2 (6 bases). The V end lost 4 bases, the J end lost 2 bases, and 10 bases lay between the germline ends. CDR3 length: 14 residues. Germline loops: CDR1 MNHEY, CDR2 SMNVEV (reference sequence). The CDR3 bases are TGTGCCAGCAGTTCGGGGGTATTCACAGATACGCAGTATTTT. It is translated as CASSSGVFTDTQYF.

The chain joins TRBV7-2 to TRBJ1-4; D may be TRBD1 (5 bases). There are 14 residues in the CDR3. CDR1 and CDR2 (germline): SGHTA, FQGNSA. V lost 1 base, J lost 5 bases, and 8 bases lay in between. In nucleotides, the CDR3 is TGTGCCAGCAGCTTAGTAGGGGTGAATGAAAAACTGTTTTTT. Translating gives CASSLVGVNEKLFF.

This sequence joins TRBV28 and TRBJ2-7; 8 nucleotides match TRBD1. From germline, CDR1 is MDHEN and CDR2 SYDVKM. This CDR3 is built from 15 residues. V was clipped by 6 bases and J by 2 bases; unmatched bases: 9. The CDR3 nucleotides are TGTGCCAGCAGCCCATCCACAGGGGGGCCCTACGAGCAGTACTTC. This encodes CASSPSTGGPYEQYF.

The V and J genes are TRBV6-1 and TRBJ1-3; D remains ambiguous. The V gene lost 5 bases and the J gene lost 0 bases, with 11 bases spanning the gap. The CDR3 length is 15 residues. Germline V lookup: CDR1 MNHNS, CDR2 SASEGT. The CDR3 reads CASSLGGPSGNTIYF. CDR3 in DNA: TGTGCCAGCAGTTTGGGAGGGCCCTCTGGAAACACCATATATTTT.

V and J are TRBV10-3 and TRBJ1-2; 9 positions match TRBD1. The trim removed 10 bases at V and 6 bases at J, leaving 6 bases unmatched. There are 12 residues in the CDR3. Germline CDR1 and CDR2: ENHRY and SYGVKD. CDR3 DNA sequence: TGTGCCACCCGGACAGGGGAGGATGGCTACACCTTC. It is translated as CATRTGEDGYTF.

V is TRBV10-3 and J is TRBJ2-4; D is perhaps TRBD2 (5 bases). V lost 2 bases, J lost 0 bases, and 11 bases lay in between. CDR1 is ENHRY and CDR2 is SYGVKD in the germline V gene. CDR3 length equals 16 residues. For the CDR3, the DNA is TGTGCCATCAGTGAGGGAATTGCGGGAGCCAAAAACATTCAGTACTTC. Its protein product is CAISEGIAGAKNIQYF.

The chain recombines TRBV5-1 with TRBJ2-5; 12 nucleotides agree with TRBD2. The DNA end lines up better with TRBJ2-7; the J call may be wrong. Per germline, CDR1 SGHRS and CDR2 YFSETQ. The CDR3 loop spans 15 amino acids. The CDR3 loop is CASSYRTSGNHEQYF. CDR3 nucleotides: TGCGCCAGCAGCTACCGGACTAGCGGGAACCACGAGCAGTACTTC.

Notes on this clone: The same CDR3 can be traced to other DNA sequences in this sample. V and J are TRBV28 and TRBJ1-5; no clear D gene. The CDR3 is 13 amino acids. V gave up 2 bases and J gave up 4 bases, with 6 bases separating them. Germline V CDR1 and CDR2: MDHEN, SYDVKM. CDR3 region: CASSLLGNQPQHF. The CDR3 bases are TGTGCCAGCAGTTTACTCGGGAATCAGCCCCAGCATTTT.

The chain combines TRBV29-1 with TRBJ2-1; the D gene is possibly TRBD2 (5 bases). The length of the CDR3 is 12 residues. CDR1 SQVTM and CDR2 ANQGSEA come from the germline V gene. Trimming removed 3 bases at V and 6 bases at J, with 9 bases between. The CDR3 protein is CSVDVLGNEQFF. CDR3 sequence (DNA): TGCAGCGTTGACGTACTAGGCAATGAGCAGTTCTTC.

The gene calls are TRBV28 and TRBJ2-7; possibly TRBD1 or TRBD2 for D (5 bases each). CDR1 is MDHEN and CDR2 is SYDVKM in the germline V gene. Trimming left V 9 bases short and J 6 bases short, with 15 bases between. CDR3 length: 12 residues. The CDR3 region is CASSGAPCEQYF. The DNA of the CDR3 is TGTGCCAGTTCCGGGGCGCCCTGCGAGCAGTACTTC.

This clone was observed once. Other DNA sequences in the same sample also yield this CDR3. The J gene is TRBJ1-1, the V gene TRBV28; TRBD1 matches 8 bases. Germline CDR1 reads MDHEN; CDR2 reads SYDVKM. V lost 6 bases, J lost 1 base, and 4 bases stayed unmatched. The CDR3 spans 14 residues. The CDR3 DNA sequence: TGTGCCAGCAGCTGGACAGGGCGGAACACTGAAGCTTTCTTT. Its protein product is CASSWTGRNTEAFF.

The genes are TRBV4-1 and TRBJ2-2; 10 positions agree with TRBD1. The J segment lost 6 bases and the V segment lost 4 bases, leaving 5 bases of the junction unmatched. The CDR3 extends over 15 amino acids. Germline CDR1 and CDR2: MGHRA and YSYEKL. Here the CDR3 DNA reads TGCGCCAGCAGCCTGTCCGGGACAGGGGCCGGGGAGCTGTTTTTT. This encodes CASSLSGTGAGELFF.

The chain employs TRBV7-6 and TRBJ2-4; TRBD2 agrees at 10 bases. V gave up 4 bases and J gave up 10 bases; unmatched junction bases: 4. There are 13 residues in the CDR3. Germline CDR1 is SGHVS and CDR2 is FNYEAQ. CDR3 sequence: CASSSRAGGIQYF. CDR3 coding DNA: TGTGCCAGCAGCTCCCGAGCGGGGGGGATTCAGTACTTC.

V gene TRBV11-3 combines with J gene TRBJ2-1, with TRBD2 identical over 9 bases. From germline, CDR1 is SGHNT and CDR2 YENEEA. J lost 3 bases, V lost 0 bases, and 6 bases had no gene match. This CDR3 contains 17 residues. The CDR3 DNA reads TGTGCCAGCAGCTTAGATACGGTAGCGGGAGTCTACAATGAGCAGTTCTTC. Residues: CASSLDTVAGVYNEQFF.

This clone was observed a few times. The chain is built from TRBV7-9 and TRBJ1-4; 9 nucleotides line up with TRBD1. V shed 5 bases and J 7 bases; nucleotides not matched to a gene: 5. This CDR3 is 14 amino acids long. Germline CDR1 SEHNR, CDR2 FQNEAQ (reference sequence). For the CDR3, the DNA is TGTGCCAGCAGCACCCGGACAGGGGTTGAAAAACTGTTTTTT. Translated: CASSTRTGVEKLFF.

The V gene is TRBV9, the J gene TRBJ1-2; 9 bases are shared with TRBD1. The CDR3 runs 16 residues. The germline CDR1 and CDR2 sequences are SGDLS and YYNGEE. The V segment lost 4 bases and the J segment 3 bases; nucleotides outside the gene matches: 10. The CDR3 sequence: CASSTRRDRADYGYTF. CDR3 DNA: TGTGCCAGCAGCACGCGAAGGGACAGGGCGGACTATGGCTACACCTTC.

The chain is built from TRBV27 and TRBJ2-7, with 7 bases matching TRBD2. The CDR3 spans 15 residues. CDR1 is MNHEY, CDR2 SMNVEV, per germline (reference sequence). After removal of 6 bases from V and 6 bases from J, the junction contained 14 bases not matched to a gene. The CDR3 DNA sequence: TGTGCCAGCAGCCTAGCTGTCGGGTGGGAGGGCGAGCAGTACTTC. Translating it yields CASSLAVGWEGEQYF.